This T cell receptor (beta chain) was retrieved from a study of STAT3 mutations in large granular lymphocyte leukemia. General study findings and limits: In T-cell large granular lymphocyte leukemia, about half of patients showed multiple immunodominant subclonotypes.

As to this clone: Its specificity is unknown.

This table comes from immunoSEQ multiplex PCR, and its TCRdb copy is limited to in-frame clones, with some not included. The data contain more than 4,000 clones, 66% of them singletons. Germline V CDR1 and CDR2: SGHRS, YFSETQ. Trimming cost V 7 bases and J 3 bases, with 13 bases left between them. This CDR3 contains 13 residues. The source of this sequence is a man between 60 and 75 years old with T-cell large granular lymphocyte leukemia. Some clones in this sample may be carry-over from other donors' samples. Material: peripheral blood mononuclear cells. The chain carries TRBV5-1 and TRBJ2-5, with D tentatively TRBD2 (5 bases). CDR3 nucleotides: TGCGCCAGCTATGAGGGCCCGAAAGAGACCCAGTACTTC. It translates to CASYEGPKETQYF.